The entry below describes one TCR beta chain. Its antigen is not known. Germline V CDR1 and CDR2: DFQATT, SNEGSKA (reference sequence). Trimming cost V 2 bases and J 2 bases; bases outside gene matches: 5. The CDR3 consists of 15 residues. This entry belongs to a study of CD8 T cells in ankylosing spondylitis. Overall study findings and caveats: Made up of eight or nine highly homologous variants, a TCR beta motif appeared characteristic of ankylosing spondylitis blood. Clones tied to disease were said to be significantly enriched in matched ankylosing spondylitis synovial fluid. The authors found the disease-linked clones to be CD8+ and relatively rare in peripheral blood.

For TCR beta, libraries came from quantitative 5'-RACE with molecular barcodes. Via MiXCR, TCRdb re-called the 5' RACE reads, giving one row per CDR3 protein. The table has hundreds of thousands of distinct CDR3 sequences, roughly 22% seen once; the top ten hold 13%. The chain uses TRBV20-1 and TRBJ2-5, with 10 bases that match TRBD2. The sequenced sample was blood, either unsorted or a sorted T cell fraction (not recorded which). The TCR comes from a male donor with ankylosing spondylitis or in good health (not recorded which). CDR3 in DNA: TGCAGTGCTAGATCTTCTAGCGGGAGACAAGAGACCCAGTACTTC. The encoded protein is CSARSSSGRQETQYF.